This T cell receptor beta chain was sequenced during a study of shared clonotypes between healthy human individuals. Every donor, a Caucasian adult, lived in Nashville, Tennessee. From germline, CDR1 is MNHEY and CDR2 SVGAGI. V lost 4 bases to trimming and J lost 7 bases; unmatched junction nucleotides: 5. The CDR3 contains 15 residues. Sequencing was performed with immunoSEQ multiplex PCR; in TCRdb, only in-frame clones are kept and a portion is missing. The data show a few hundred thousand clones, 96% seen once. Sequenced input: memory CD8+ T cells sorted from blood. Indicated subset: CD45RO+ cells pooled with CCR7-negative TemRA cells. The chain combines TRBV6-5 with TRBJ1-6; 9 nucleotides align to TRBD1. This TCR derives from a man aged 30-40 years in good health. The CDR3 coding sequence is TGTGCCAGCAGTTGGACAGGGGTGGCCAATTCACCCCTCCACTTT. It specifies CASSWTGVANSPLHF.